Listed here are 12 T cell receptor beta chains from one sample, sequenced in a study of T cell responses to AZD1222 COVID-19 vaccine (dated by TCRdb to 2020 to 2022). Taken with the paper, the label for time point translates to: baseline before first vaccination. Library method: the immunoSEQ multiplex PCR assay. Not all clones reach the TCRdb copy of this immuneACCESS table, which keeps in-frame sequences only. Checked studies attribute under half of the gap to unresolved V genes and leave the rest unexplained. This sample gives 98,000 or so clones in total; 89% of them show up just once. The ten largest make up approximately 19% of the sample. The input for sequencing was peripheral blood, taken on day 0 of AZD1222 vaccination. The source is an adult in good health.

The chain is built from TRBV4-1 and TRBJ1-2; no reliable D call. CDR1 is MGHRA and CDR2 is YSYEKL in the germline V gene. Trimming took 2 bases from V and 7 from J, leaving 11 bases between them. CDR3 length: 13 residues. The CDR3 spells CASSQLNISGYTF. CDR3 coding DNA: TGCGCCAGCAGCCAATTGAATATATCTGGCTACACCTTC.

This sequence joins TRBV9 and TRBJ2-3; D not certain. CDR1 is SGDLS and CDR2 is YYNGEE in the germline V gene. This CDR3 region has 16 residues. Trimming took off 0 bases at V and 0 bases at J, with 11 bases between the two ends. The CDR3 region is CASSVEVGQSTDTQYF. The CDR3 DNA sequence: TGTGCCAGCAGCGTAGAGGTAGGGCAGAGCACAGATACGCAGTATTTT.

The CDR3 region has the DNA TGCGCCAGCAGCTCCCAAGCTAGCGGGATTATTACAGATACGCAGTATTTT. Translating gives CASSSQASGIITDTQYF. The V and J genes are TRBV5-1 and TRBJ2-3, with 9 bases that match TRBD2. The germline V gene encodes CDR1 SGHRS and CDR2 YFSETQ. V dropped 3 bases and J dropped 3; count of bases not matched to a gene: 11. This CDR3 has 17 amino acids.

The CDR3: CASRTDANYGYTF. CDR3 nucleotide sequence: TGTGCCAGCAGGACGGATGCTAACTATGGCTACACCTTC. The chain recombines TRBV6-5 with TRBJ1-2; D gene ambiguous. V dropped 6 bases and J dropped 0 bases, with 8 bases sitting between them. The CDR3 covers 13 residues. CDR1 is MNHEY, CDR2 SVGAGI, per germline.

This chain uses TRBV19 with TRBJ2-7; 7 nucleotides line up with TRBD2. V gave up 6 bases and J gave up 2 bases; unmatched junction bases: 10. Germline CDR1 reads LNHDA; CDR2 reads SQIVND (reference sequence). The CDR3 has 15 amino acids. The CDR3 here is CASSPTSSGAYEQYF. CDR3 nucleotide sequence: TGTGCCAGTAGCCCCACATCAAGCGGGGCCTACGAGCAGTACTTC. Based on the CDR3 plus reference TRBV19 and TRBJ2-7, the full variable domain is DGGITQSPKYLFRKEGQNVTLSCEQNLNHDAMYWYRQDPGQGLRLIYYSQIVNDFQKGDIAEGYSVSREKKESFPLTVTSAQKNPTAFYLCASSPTSSGAYEQYFGPGTRLTVT.

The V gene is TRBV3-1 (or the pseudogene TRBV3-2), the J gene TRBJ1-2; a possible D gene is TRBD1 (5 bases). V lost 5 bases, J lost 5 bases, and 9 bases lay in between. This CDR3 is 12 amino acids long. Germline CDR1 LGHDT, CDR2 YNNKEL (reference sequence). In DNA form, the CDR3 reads TGTGCCAGCAGCACGACAGCATATGGCTACACCTTC. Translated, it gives CASSTTAYGYTF.

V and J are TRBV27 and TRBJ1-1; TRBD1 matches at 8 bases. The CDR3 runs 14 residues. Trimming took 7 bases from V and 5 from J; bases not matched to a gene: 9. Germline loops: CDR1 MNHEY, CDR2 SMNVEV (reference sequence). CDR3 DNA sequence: TGTGCCAGCAAAGTCCAGGGGGCTCTGACTGAAGCTTTCTTT. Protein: CASKVQGALTEAFF.

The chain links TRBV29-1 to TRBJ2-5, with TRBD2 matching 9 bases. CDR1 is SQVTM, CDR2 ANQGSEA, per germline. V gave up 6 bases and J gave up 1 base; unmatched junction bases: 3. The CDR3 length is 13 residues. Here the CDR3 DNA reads TGCAGCGTGACAGCGGGGGGCCAAGAGACCCAGTACTTC. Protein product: CSVTAGGQETQYF.

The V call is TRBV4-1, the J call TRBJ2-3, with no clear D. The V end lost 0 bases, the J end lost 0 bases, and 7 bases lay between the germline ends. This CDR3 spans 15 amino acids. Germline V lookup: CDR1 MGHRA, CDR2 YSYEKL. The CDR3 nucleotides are TGCGCCAGCAGCCAAGATTCGGCCAGCACAGATACGCAGTATTTT. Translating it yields CASSQDSASTDTQYF.

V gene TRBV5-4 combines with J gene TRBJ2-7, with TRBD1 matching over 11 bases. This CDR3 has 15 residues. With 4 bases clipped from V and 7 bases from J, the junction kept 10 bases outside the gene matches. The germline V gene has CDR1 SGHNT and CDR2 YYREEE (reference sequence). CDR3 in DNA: TGTGCCAGCAGCACTGGACAGGGGGCTAGAGGTGAGCAGTACTTC. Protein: CASSTGQGARGEQYF.

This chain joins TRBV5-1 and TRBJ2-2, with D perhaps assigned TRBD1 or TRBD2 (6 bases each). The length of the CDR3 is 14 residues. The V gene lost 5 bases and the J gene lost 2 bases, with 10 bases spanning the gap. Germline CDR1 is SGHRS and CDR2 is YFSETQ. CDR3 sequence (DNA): TGCGCCAGCAGGGAGGGGGTAAACACCGGGGAGCTGTTTTTT. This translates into CASREGVNTGELFF. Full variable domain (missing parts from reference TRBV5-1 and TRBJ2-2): KAGVTQTPRYLIKTRGQQVTLSCSPISGHRSVSWYQQTPGQGLQFLFEYFSETQRNKGNFPGRFSGRQFSNSRSEMNVSTLELGDSALYLCASREGVNTGELFFGEGSRLTVL.

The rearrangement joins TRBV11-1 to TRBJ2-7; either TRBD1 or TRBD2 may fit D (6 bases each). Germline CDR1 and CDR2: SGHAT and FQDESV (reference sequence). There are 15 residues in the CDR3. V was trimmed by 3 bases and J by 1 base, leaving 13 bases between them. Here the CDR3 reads CASSFGGGPSYEQYF. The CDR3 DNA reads TGTGCCAGCAGCTTTGGTGGGGGGCCGTCCTACGAGCAGTACTTC. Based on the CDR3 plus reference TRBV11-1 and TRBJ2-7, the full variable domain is EAEVAQSPRYKITEKSQAVAFWCDPISGHATLYWYRQILGQGPELLVQFQDESVVDDSQLPKDRFSAERLKGVDSTLKIQPAELGDSAMYLCASSFGGGPSYEQYFGPGTRLTVT.